This TCR beta chain is from a study of blood T cells in healthy people across ages. Study-wide points: Both higher diversity and more naive CD4+ cells marked long-lived donors when set against aged donors. Any conclusive comparison of naive versus antigen-experienced cells was prevented by using unsorted PBMCs.

The CDR3 length is 11 residues. Per germline, CDR1 MGHDK and CDR2 SYGVNS. Deletions cut 8 bases from V and 2 bases from J, with 6 bases between. This clonotype has more than one count but fewer than ten. Its antigen is not identified. PCR was performed a second time for about 7 to 12 cycles using a sample-barcoded 5' primer and a J-beta primer mix. Tagging of each cDNA molecule was performed by a template-switch adaptor with 12 random nucleotides. TCRdb itself ran the 5' RACE reads through MiXCR, one entry per CDR3 protein. Counted here are over 950,000 distinct CDR3 sequences, more than 30% occurring once; the ten biggest clones make up 10% to 15%.

This sequence joins TRBV25-1 and TRBJ1-1; D unresolved. The specimen was blood. The receptor's source is a man aged 18 to 29 in good health. Here the CDR3 reads CASSINTEAFF. The CDR3 nucleotides read TGTGCCAGCTCGATTAACACTGAAGCTTTCTTT.